This TCR beta chain was obtained from a study of T cells expressing NK-cell markers. TCRdb reanalyzed the 5' RACE reads, giving one entry per CDR3 protein sequence and no DNA. Recorded here are some 440,000 distinct CDR3 sequences; the top ten clones represent 1.4%. The CDR3 is 14 residues long. Germline V CDR1 and CDR2: SGHAT, FQNNGV. The receptor comes from a woman aged 50 to 60 in good health. The sample comprised blood T cells: a sorted CD56 or NKG2C T cell subset, CD4+ or CD8+ T cells, or bulk PBMC T cells (not recorded which). The chain joins TRBV11-2 to TRBJ2-3; TCRdb indicates TRBD2, and absent DNA this call remains unverified. The chain's CDR3 is CASSLDLALDTQYF.